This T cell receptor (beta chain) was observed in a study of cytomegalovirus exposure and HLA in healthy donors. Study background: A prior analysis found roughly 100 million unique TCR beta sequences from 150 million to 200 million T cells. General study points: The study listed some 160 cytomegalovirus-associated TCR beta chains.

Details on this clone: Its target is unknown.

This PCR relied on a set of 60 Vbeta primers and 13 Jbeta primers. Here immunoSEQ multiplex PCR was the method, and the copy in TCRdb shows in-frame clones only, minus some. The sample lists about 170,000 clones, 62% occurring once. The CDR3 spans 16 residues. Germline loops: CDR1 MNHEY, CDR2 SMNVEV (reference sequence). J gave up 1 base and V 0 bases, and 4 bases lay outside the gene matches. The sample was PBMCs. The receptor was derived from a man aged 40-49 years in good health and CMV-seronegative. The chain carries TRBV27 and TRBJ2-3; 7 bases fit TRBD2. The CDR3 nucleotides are TGTGCCAGCAGTTTATCGTCGGGGGGTGGCACAGATACGCAGTATTTT. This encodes CASSLSSGGGTDTQYF.